This entry features one T cell receptor (beta chain) sequence. The data originate from a study of blood T cells in healthy people across ages. The authors ran a second PCR of roughly 6 to 12 cycles using a sample-barcoded 5' primer and a J-beta primer mix. Every sample gave at least 2.5 million paired-end reads containing CDR3. TCRdb re-analysed the 5' RACE reads in MiXCR, keeping a single row per CDR3 protein. Of some 730,000 distinct CDR3 sequences in the sample, approximately 21% are singletons; the top ten hold around 22%. V shed 7 bases and J 3 bases; nucleotides not matched to a gene: 3. This CDR3 spans 13 amino acids. Germline V gene data show CDR1 as SNHLY and CDR2 as FYNNEI.

The TCR comes from an older man in good health. V is TRBV2 and J is TRBJ2-1; the match to TRBD1 covers 7 bases. The sequenced sample consisted of blood. CDR3 sequence: CASTWDSYNEQFF. Written as DNA, the CDR3 is TGTGCCAGCACCTGGGACAGCTACAATGAGCAGTTCTTC.